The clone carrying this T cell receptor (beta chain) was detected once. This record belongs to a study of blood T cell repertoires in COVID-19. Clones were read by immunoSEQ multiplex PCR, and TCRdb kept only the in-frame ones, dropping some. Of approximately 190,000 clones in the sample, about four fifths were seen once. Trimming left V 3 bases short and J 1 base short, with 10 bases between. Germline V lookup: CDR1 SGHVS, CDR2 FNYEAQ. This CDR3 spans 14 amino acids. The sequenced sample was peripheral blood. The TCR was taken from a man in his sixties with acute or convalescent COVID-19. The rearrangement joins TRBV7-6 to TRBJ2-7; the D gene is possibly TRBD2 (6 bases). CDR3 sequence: CASSFPGESYEQYF. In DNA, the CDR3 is TGTGCCAGCAGCTTCCCGGGGGAATCCTACGAGCAGTACTTC.